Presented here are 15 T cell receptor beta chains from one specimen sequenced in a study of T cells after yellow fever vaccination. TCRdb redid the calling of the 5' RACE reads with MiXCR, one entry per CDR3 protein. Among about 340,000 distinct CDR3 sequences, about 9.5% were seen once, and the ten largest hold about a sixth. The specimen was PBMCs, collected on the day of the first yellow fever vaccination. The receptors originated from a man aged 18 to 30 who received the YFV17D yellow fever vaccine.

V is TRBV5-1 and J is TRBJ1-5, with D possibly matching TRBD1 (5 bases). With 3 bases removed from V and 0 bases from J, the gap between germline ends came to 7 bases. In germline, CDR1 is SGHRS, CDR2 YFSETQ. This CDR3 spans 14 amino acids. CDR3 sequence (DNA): TGCGCCAGCAGCTGGGACCCTAGCAATCAGCCCCAGCATTTT. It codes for CASSWDPSNQPQHF.

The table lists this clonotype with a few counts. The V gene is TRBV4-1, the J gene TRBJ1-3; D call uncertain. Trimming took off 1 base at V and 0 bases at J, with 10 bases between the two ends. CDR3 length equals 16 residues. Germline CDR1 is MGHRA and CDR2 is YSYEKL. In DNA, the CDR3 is TGCGCCAGCAGCCAAGTCGTGGTGCGCTCTGGAAACACCATATATTTT. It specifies CASSQVVVRSGNTIYF.

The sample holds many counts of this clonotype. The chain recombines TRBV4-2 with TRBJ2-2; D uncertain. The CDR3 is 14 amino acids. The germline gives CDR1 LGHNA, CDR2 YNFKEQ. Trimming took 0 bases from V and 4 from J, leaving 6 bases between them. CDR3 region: CASSQDSRTGELFF. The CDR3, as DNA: TGTGCCAGCAGCCAAGACAGCCGCACCGGGGAGCTGTTTTTT.

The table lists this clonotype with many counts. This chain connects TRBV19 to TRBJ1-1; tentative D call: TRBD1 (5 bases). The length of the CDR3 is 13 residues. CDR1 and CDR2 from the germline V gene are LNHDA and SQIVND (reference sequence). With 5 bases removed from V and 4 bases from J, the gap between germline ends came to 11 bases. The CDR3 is CASSPQGPTEAFF. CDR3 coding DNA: TGTGCCAGTAGTCCCCAGGGCCCCACTGAAGCTTTCTTT.

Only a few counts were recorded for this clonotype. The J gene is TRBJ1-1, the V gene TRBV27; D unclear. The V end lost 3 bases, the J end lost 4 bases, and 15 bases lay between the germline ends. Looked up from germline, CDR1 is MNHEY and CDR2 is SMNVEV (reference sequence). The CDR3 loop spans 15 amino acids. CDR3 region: CASSFARFLPTEAFF. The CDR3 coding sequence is TGTGCCAGCAGTTTCGCCCGGTTTTTGCCCACTGAAGCTTTCTTT.

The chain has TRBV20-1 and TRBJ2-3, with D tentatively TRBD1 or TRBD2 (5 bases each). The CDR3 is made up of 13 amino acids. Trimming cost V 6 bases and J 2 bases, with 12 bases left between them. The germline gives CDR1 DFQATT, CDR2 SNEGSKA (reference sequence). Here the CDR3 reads CSARGRPTDTQYF. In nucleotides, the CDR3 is TGCAGTGCAAGGGGACGGCCCACAGATACGCAGTATTTT.

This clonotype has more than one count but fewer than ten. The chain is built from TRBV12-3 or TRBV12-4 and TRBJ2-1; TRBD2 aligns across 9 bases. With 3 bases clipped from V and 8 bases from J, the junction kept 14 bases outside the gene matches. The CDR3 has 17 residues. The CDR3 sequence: CASSFPGGAGGQDEQFF. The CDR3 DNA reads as TGTGCCAGCAGTTTCCCCGGAGGTGCGGGGGGGCAGGATGAGCAGTTCTTC.

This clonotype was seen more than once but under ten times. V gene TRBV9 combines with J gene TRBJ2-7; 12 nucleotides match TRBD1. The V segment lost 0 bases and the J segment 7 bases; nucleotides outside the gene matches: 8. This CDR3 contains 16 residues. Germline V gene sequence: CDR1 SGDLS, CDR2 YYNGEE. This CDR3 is CASSVEGTGGSGEQYF. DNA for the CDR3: TGTGCCAGCAGCGTAGAGGGGACAGGGGGCTCGGGGGAGCAGTACTTC. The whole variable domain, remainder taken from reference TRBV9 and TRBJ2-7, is DSGVTQTPKHLITATGQRVTLRCSPRSGDLSVYWYQQSLDQGLQFLIQYYNGEERAKGNILERFSAQQFPDLHSELNLSSLELGDSALYFCASSVEGTGGSGEQYFGPGTRLTVT.

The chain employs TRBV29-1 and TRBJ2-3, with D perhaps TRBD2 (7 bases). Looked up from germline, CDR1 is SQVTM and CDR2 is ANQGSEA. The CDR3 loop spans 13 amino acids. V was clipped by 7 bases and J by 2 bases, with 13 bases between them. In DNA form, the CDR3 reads TGCAGCGCTTTAGGGGGGGCCACAGATACGCAGTATTTT. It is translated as CSALGGATDTQYF.

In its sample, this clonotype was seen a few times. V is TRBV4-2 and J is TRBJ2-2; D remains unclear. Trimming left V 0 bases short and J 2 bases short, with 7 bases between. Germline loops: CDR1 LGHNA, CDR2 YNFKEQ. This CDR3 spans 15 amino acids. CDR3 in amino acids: CASSQDLLNTGELFF. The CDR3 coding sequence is TGTGCCAGCAGCCAAGATTTACTCAACACCGGGGAGCTGTTTTTT.

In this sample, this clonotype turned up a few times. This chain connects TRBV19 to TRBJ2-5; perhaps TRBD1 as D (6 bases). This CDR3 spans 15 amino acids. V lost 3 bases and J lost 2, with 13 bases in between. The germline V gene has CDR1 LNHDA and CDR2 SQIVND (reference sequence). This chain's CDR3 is CASSISGTTQETQYF. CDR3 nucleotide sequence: TGTGCCAGTAGTATTTCCGGGACAACTCAAGAGACCCAGTACTTC.

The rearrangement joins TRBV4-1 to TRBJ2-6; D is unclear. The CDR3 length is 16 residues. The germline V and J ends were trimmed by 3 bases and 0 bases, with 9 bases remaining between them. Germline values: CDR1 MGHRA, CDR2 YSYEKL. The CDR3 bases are TGCGCCAGCAGCCAGGCCGTAGGCTCTGGGGCCAACGTCCTGACTTTC. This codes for CASSQAVGSGANVLTF.

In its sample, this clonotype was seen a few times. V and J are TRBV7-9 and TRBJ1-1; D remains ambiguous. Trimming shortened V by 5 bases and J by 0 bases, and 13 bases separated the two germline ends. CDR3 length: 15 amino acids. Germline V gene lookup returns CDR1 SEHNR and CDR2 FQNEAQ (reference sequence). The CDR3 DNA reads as TGTGCCAGCAGCCAACAAACCAGTATGAACACTGAAGCTTTCTTT. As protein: CASSQQTSMNTEAFF.

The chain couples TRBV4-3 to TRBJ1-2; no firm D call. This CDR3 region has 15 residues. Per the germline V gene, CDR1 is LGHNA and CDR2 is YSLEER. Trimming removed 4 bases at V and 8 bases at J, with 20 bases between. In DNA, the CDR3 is TGCGCCAGCAGCCGAGAAACCGGGAGGATGTACGGCTACACCTTC. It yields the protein CASSRETGRMYGYTF.

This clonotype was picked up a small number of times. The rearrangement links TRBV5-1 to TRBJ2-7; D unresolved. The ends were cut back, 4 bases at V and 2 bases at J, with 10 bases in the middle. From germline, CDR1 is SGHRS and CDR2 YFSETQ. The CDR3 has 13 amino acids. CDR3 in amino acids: CASSLQDTYEQYF. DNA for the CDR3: TGCGCCAGCAGCCTGCAGGATACCTACGAGCAGTACTTC.